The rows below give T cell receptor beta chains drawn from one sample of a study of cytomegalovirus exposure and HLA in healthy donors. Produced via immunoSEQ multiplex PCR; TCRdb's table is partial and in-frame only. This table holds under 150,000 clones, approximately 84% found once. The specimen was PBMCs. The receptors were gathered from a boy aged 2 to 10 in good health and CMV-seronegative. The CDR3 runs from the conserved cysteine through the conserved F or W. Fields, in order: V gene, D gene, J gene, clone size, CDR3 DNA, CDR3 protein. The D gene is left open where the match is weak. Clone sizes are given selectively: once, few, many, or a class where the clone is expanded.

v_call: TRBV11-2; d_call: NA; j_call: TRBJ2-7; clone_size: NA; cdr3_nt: TGTGCCAGCAGCTTAGAACTCCGCTACGAGCAGTACTTC; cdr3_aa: CASSLELRYEQYF
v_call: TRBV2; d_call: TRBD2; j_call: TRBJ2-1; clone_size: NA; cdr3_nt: TGTGCCAGCAGTCAGCGACTAGCGGGAGGGGGAGGTTGGTACAATGAGCAGTTCTTC; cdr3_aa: CASSQRLAGGGGWYNEQFF
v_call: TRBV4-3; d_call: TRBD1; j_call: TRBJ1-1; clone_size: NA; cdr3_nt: TGCGCCAGCAGCCAAGCAATTACAGGGGACACTGAAGCTTTCTTT; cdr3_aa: CASSQAITGDTEAFF
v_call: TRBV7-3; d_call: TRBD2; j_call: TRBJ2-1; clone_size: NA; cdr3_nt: TGTGCCAGCAGCTTAAGGGGGCGGGGGGCCCACAATGAGCAGTTCTTC; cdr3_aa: CASSLRGRGAHNEQFF
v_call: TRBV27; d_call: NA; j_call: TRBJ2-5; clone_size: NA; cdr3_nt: TGTGCCAGCAGTTTCGGGAAGACCCAGTACTTC; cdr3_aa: CASSFGKTQYF
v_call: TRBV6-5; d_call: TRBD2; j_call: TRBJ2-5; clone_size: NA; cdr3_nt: TGTGCCAGCACCAGGACTAGATTTGGCGAGACCCAGTACTTC; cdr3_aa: CASTRTRFGETQYF
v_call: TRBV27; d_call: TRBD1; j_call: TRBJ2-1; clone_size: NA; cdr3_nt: TGTGCCAGCAGTTCCGACAGGGGCGGGAATGAGCAGTTCTTC; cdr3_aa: CASSSDRGGNEQFF
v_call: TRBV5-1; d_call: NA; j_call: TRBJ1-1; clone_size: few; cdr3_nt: TGCGCCAGCAGCCCAGTTTGGGGGGACACTGAAGCTTTCTTT; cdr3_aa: CASSPVWGDTEAFF
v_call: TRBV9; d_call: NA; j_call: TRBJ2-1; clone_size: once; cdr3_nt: TGTGCCAGCAGCGTAGAAGGGGCGGGGAGCTCCTACAATGAGCAGTTCTTC; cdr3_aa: CASSVEGAGSSYNEQFF
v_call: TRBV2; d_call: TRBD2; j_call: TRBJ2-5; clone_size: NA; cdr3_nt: TGTGCCAGCAGCCGGACTAGCGGGAAAGAGACCCAGTACTTC; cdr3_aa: CASSRTSGKETQYF
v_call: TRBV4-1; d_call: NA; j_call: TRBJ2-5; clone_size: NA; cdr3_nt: TGCGCCAGCAGCCAACAACAGGGTGGAGAGACCCAGTACTTC; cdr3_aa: CASSQQQGGETQYF
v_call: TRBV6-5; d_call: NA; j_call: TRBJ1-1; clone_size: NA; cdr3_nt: TGTGCCAGCAGTTCTCTCGGGGGGAGGGGGACTGAAGCTTTCTTT; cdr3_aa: CASSSLGGRGTEAFF
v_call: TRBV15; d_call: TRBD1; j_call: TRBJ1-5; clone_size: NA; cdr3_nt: TGTGCCACCAGCTTCTTGGCAGGGGGGACCCATCAGCCCCAGCATTTT; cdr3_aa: CATSFLAGGTHQPQHF
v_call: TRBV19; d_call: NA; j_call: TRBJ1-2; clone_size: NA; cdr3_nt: TGTGCCAGTAGTATAGGCTCGGTTGCCGATGGCTACACCTTC; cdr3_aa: CASSIGSVADGYTF
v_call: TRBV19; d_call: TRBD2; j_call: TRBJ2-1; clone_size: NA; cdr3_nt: TGTGCCAGTAGTCTGGCACCGGGAGGTTGGGATGAGCAGTTCTTC; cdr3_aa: CASSLAPGGWDEQFF
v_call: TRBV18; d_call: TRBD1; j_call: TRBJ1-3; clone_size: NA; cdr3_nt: TGTGCCAGCTCACCGGGGGCCGACAGGGGGTTATCTGGAAACACCATATATTTT; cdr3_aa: CASSPGADRGLSGNTIYF
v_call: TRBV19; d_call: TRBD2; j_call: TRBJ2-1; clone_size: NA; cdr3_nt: TGTGCCAGTAGTATGGCTAGCGGGACTCACTCCTACAATGAGCAGTTCTTC; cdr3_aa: CASSMASGTHSYNEQFF
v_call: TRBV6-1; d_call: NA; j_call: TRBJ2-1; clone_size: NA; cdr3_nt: TGTGCCAGCAGTGAAGGTCGTCGGGGAGAGCAGTTCTTC; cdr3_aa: CASSEGRRGEQFF
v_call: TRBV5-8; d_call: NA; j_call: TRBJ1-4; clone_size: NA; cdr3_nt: TGTGCCAGCAGCTTGGGGTTCCTCGGACAGCAGGAATATGAAAAACTGTTTTTT; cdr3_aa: CASSLGFLGQQEYEKLFF
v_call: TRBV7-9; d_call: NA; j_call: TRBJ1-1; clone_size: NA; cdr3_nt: TGTGCCAGCAACCCCCTACCCGATGAAGCTTTCTTT; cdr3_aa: CASNPLPDEAFF
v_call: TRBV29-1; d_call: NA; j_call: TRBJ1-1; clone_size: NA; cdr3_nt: TGCAGCGTTGACGCTCAACAAGAAGCTTTCTTT; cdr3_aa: CSVDAQQEAFF
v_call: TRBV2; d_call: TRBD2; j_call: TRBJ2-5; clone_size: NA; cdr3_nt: TGTGCCAGCAAGTATAGCGGGGGGGCGAGGGAGACCCAGTACTTC; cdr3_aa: CASKYSGGARETQYF
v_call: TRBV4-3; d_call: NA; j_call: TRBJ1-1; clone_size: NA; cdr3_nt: TGCGCCAGCAGCCAAGATGTCTTGAACACTGAAGCTTTCTTT; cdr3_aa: CASSQDVLNTEAFF
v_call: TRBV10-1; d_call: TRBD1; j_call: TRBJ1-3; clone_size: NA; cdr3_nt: TGCGCCAGCAGTGAAGGGACAGGGATTCTGGAGTCTGGAAACACCATATATTTT; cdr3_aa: CASSEGTGILESGNTIYF
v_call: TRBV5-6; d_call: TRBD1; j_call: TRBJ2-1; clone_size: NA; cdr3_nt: TGTGCCAGCAGCACCGGCTACGACAGGGCGCTCGTCAATGAGCAGTTCTTC; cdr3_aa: CASSTGYDRALVNEQFF
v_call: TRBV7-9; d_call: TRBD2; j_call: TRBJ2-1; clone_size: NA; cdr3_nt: TGTGCCAGCAATCAACAGACTAGCGGCTACAATGAGCAGTTCTTC; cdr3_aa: CASNQQTSGYNEQFF
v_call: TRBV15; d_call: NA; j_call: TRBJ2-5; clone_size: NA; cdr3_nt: TGTGCCACCTCCAGGGAAGGGCAAGAGACCCAGTACTTC; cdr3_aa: CATSREGQETQYF
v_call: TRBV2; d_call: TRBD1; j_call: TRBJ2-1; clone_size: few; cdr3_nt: TGTGCCAGTCAAGGACAGGTGTCCTACAATGAGCAGTTCTTC; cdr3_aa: CASQGQVSYNEQFF
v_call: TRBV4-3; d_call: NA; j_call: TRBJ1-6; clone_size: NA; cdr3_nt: TGCGCCAGCAGCCACGGGAGCTCCTATAATTCACCCCTCCACTTT; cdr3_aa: CASSHGSSYNSPLHF
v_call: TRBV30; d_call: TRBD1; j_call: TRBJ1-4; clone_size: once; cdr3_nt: TGTGCCTGGAGTTTCAGGACAGGGGAAAAACTGTTTTTT; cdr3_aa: CAWSFRTGEKLFF
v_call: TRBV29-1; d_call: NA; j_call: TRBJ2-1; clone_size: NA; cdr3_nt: TGCAGCGTTGATACCTACAATGAGCAGTTCTTC; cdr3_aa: CSVDTYNEQFF
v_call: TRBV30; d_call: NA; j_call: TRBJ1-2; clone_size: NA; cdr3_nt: TGTGCCTGGAGTGTACGGGTGCTATTGGGTGGCTACACCTTC; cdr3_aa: CAWSVRVLLGGYTF
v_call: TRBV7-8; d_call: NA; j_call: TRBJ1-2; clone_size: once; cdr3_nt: TGTGCCAGCAGCTTAGCTGGGGGGGGTAACTATGGCTACACCTTC; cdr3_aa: CASSLAGGGNYGYTF
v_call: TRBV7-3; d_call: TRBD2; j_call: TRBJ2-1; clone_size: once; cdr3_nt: TGTGCCAGCAGCTTATGGGGACTAGCGGAGGCGGATTCCTACAATGAGCAGTTCTTC; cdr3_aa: CASSLWGLAEADSYNEQFF
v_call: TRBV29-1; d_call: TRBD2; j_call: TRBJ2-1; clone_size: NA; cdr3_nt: TGCAGCGGAGAGCGGGGACGGGACAATGAGCAGTTCTTC; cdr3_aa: CSGERGRDNEQFF
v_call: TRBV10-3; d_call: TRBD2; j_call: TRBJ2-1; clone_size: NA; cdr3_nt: TGTGCCATCAGTGAAATCGTAGCGGGATTTTCCTACAATGAGCAGTTCTTC; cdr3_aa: CAISEIVAGFSYNEQFF
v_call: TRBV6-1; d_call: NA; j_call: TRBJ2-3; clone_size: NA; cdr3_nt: TGTGCCAGCAGTTCCGTAGGTAGCGGATATGATACGCAGTATTTT; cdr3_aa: CASSSVGSGYDTQYF
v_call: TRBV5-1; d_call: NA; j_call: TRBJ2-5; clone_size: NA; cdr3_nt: TGCGCCAGCAGCTTGGGGGGGGAGCAGTACTTC; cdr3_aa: CASSLGGEQYF
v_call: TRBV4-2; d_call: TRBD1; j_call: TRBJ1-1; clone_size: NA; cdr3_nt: TGTGCCAGCAGCCAAGATAAGACAGGGGGCGGATTTAGGGGTAACACTGAAGCTTTCTTT; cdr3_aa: CASSQDKTGGGFRGNTEAFF
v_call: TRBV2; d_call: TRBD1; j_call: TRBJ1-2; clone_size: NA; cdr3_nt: TGTGCCAGCAGTGAAGTTTTACAGGGGGGCTACACCTTC; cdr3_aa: CASSEVLQGGYTF
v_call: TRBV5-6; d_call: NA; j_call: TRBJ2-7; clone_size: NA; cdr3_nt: TGTGCCAGCAGCTTGCCCCCCCTCCAGAAACCAGAATCCTACGAGCAGTACTTC; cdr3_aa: CASSLPPLQKPESYEQYF
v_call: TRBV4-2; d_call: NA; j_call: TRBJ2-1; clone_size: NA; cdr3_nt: TGTGCCAGCAGCCAAGAGGGGGGGCTCGGCGAGCAGTTCTTC; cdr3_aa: CASSQEGGLGEQFF